This T cell receptor (beta chain) originates from a study of regulatory T cells in long-lasting Graves disease. Study observations and caveats: Patients with persistent disease showed a bias toward TRBV28, TRBJ1-2 and TRBJ2-5.

Arm-PCR with iRepertoire HTBI primers amplified the CDR3 regions for these TCR beta libraries. MiXCR, applied by TCRdb to the multiplex PCR reads, yields one record per CDR3 protein. Among some 250,000 distinct CDR3 sequences listed, 18% were seen once. Regarding time point: newly diagnosed GD, antithyroid drugs for less than 3 months. TCR sequences were obtained from RNA taken from PBMCs. In its sample, this clonotype was seen a few times. No antigen is known for it. The length of the CDR3 is 17 residues. Germline CDR1 and CDR2: KGHSH and LQKENI. Trimming at V came to 6 bases and at J to 2 bases, leaving 14 bases not matched to a gene. The data also belong to a second study, concerning T cells in Graves' hyperthyroidism and ophthalmopathy.

The receptor was derived from a woman aged 25-40 years with Graves disease. The chain recombines TRBV18 with TRBJ2-5; TRBD2 aligns across 8 bases. The input for sequencing was peripheral blood mononuclear cells (PBMCs), taken at new diagnosis, from a patient treated with antithyroid drugs. CDR3 residues: CASSLITGTRNQETQYF. CDR3 nucleotide sequence: TGTGCCAGCTCGCTTATTACCGGGACTAGGAATCAAGAGACCCAGTACTTC.